This T cell receptor beta chain is from a study of blood T cell repertoires in COVID-19 (dated by TCRdb to 2018 to 2020). As for the study more broadly: The collaborator samples originated in the United States, Italy and Spain and spanned the acute and convalescent phases of COVID-19. The repertoires were made available in a free public database intended to serve as a resource for research on the immune response to SARS-CoV-2. A de-identified subject ID, COVID-19 status, age in years and sex were almost always included in the sample metadata. Where available, HLA class I and class II types were obtained from metadata supplied by the sample provider rather than from assay-based typing. The dataset comprised deeply sampled blood TCRbeta repertoires from subjects exposed to, actively infected with, or recovered from COVID-19. The samples were drawn from two sources: the first 160 participants of the ongoing ImmuneRACE study, and 1,000 to 1,500 subjects contributed by 6 global collaborators. The material from the prospective study consisted of cDNA or gDNA derived from T cells, B-cell-depleted T cells, or PBMCs.

TCRbeta CDR3 regions were amplified from genomic DNA using the immunoSEQ Assay, a bias-controlled multiplex PCR. Processing in the source paper ran as follows. Within the assay, amplification of reference gene primers was used to estimate how many nucleated cells each sample contained. Sequence reads were collapsed and filtered to measure the absolute abundance of every unique TCRbeta CDR3 rearrangement. Productive Simpson clonality was computed per sample as the square root of Simpson's diversity index over productive rearrangements. TCRdb mirrors the immuneACCESS table, restricted to in-frame sequences. Some clones are absent from its copies; in checked studies, under half trace to an unresolved V gene, and the reason for the others is unknown. D and trimming come from the DNA, and the V and J calls and clone size come from that table. This sample lists around 250,000 clones; 75% to 90% were detected once. The ten top clones hold under 2.5% of the sample.

Overall study outcomes, separate from this receptor: Clinical and demographic metadata were provided uncurated, with the amount varying by source and participant.

Participants in the prospective study were aged roughly 18 to 100 years, lived in 20 to 25 United States geographic areas, and enrolled through a virtual design. Cohort assignment in the prospective study relied on participant-reported clinical history from a screening survey and a study questionnaire. For ImmuneRACE Cohort 3, a participant was defined as recovered based on two consecutive negative NP/OP PCR tests, clearance by a healthcare professional, or resolution of symptoms. In the prospective study, whole blood, serum and a nasopharyngeal or oropharyngeal swab were collected from each participant by mobile phlebotomists. Over a roughly 2-month period, participants in the prospective study had the option of providing additional blood draws and questionnaires. Before DNA extraction, prospective study blood samples were shipped either frozen or at room temperature. Concerning this clone itself: Its antigen remains undetermined. Nothing much larger sits one base from this clone, and base qualities are not available.

The sample taken for sequencing was PBMCs or T cells enriched from blood (not recorded which). The clonotype originates from a woman aged 50 to 60 who had recovered from COVID-19.

The DNA sequence is TGTGCCAGCAGTCCCCACCCGGGGACAGGGGTTACCTACAATGAGCAGTTCTTC. It is translated as CASSPHPGTGVTYNEQFF. Recombination joined TRBV6-4 with TRBJ2-1, with TRBD1 identical over 10 junction bases. CDR1 and CDR2 are drawn from the germline V gene: MRHNA, SNTAGT. The CDR3 goes from the cysteine to the phenylalanine over 18 residues. Just the 54-base CDR3 DNA is kept, in frame starting at base 1. V trim: 5 bases; J trim: 2 bases; unmatched bases: 12.